A single sample gave rise to the 23 T cell receptor beta chains below, sequenced in a study of blood T cells in healthy people across ages. Primed by a sample-barcoded 5' primer and a J-beta primer mix, a second PCR proceeded for about 7 to 11 cycles. TCRdb processed the 5' RACE reads anew with MiXCR; each CDR3 protein has one entry. This table has roughly 1.4 million distinct CDR3 sequences, approximately 59% appearing once. Sequencing input: blood. The receptors derive from a young man in good health.

Of note for this clonotype: The junction shows a germline mismatch at one end, possibly a read error. The chain is built from TRBV2 and TRBJ2-4; no firm D call. Germline CDR1 SNHLY, CDR2 FYNNEI. This CDR3 region has 14 residues. For the CDR3, the DNA is TGTGCCAGCAATGAACACCCAGCCAAAAACATTCAGTACTTC. It specifies CASNEHPAKNIQYF.

This clonotype has just a few counts. The chain recombines TRBV28 with TRBJ2-5; D unresolved. With 3 bases removed from V and 0 bases from J, the gap between germline ends came to 11 bases. The germline gives CDR1 MDHEN, CDR2 SYDVKM. This CDR3 is built from 15 residues. CDR3 DNA: TGTGCCAGCAGTTTGTTTTGGCAGGACCAAGAGACCCAGTACTTC. It encodes CASSLFWQDQETQYF.

This chain's CDR3 is CASSSATRQETQYF. The CDR3 DNA reads as TGTGCCAGCAGTTCAGCGACACGCCAAGAGACCCAGTACTTC. The J gene is TRBJ2-7, the V gene TRBV27; no reliable D call. The DNA end lines up better with TRBJ2-5; the J call may be wrong. CDR3 length: 14 residues. From germline, CDR1 is MNHEY and CDR2 SMNVEV (reference sequence).

This clonotype appeared a few times. V and J are TRBV20-1 and TRBJ2-5; TRBD1 aligns across 11 bases. V shed 3 bases, J shed 5 bases, and the junction held 8 bases outside the gene matches. The CDR3 loop spans 15 amino acids. The V gene's germline CDR1 is DFQATT and CDR2 SNEGSKA (reference sequence). CDR3 bases: TGCAGTGCTAGCCAGCGGACAGGGGGCTGGGAGACCCAGTACTTC. The encoded protein is CSASQRTGGWETQYF.

This clonotype was picked up a small number of times. V gene TRBV27 combines with J gene TRBJ2-6; tentatively, D is TRBD1 or TRBD2 (5 bases each). V was clipped by 7 bases and J by 0 bases, with 22 bases between them. The length of the CDR3 is 19 residues. The germline gives CDR1 MNHEY, CDR2 SMNVEV (reference sequence). CDR3 bases: TGTGCCAGCAAAGATTTGACTAAGGGGCCCATCTCTGGGGCCAACGTCCTGACTTTC. It is translated as CASKDLTKGPISGANVLTF.

This clonotype was seen ten or more times. This chain's CDR3 is CASSPVQPQADTQYF. The CDR3 DNA follows: TGCGCCAGCAGCCCCGTCCAGCCGCAGGCAGATACGCAGTATTTT. This sequence joins TRBV5-1 and TRBJ2-3, with D uncertain. This CDR3 region has 15 residues. From germline, CDR1 is SGHRS and CDR2 YFSETQ. The germline V and J ends were trimmed by 4 bases and 4 bases, with 16 bases remaining between them.

This clonotype has more than one count but fewer than ten. CDR3 nucleotides: TGCGCCAGCAGCCAAGACACCAGCGGGACTTCAACAGATACGCAGTATTTT. This codes for CASSQDTSGTSTDTQYF. This chain connects TRBV4-1 to TRBJ2-3; 7 bases agree with TRBD2. Germline V gives CDR1 MGHRA, CDR2 YSYEKL. With V trimmed by 0 bases and J by 3 bases, 9 bases remained unmatched. This CDR3 is built from 17 residues.

CDR3 in DNA: TGTGCCAGCAGCTCACAGGGGAGTTACTACGAGCAGTACTTC. It encodes CASSSQGSYYEQYF. The chain links TRBV11-1 to TRBJ2-7; 7 bases are shared with TRBD1. This CDR3 has 14 amino acids. Losses at the gene ends were 4 bases for V and 3 bases for J; bases not matched to a gene: 6. Germline V gene data show CDR1 as SGHAT and CDR2 as FQDESV (reference sequence). Full variable domain (missing parts from reference TRBV11-1 and TRBJ2-7): EAEVAQSPRYKITEKSQAVAFWCDPISGHATLYWYRQILGQGPELLVQFQDESVVDDSQLPKDRFSAERLKGVDSTLKIQPAELGDSAMYLCASSSQGSYYEQYFGPGTRLTVT.

A few counts support this clonotype. The chain couples TRBV20-1 to TRBJ2-1; 7 bases map to TRBD2. Germline CDR1 reads DFQATT; CDR2 reads SNEGSKA (reference sequence). The CDR3 has 16 amino acids. V dropped 0 bases and J dropped 8; count of bases not matched to a gene: 13. The CDR3 DNA follows: TGCAGTGCTAGAGATTTCGGGCTAGCGGTCGTAGATGAGCAGTTCTTC. It encodes CSARDFGLAVVDEQFF.

The chain uses TRBV6-5 and TRBJ1-4; tentative D call: TRBD1 (6 bases). The CDR3 length is 17 residues. The germline gives CDR1 MNHEY, CDR2 SVGAGI. Trimming stripped 4 bases from V and 3 bases from J, with 18 bases between. The CDR3 bases are TGTGCCAGCAGTTTATTTACGAACAGGGAATCTAATGAAAAACTGTTTTTT. It encodes CASSLFTNRESNEKLFF.

This rearrangement joins TRBV6-5 to TRBJ2-5; TRBD1 matches at 7 bases. Matching the DNA end better, TRBJ2-7 makes the J call doubtful. The CDR3 sequence is 13 residues long. CDR1 MNHEY and CDR2 SVGAGI come from the germline V gene. The CDR3 sequence is CASSYIDRDEQYF. The CDR3 DNA is TGTGCCAGCAGTTATATAGACAGGGACGAGCAGTACTTC.

The rearrangement links TRBV10-2 to TRBJ1-2, with 8 nucleotides matching TRBD1. The CDR3 spans 17 residues. J was trimmed by 7 bases and V by 1 base; bases with no gene match: 14. The germline V gene has CDR1 WSHSY and CDR2 SAAADI. This CDR3 reads CASSEFRALQGEFGYTF. DNA of the CDR3: TGCGCCAGCAGTGAGTTCCGGGCGCTACAGGGGGAGTTTGGCTACACCTTC.

In nucleotides, the CDR3 is TGCAGCGTCGCAGGGGGAAACTCCTACGAGCAGTACTTC. Translating gives CSVAGGNSYEQYF. The chain combines TRBV29-1 with TRBJ2-7; 7 bases match TRBD1. V lost 6 bases, J lost 0 bases, and 5 bases stayed unmatched. Germline V lookup: CDR1 SQVTM, CDR2 ANQGSEA. CDR3 length equals 13 residues.

The genes are TRBV6-2 or TRBV6-3 and TRBJ1-1; D is uncertain. CDR1 and CDR2 (germline): MNHEY, SVGEGT. V was shortened by 7 bases and J by 4 bases, with 13 bases between the two germline ends. The CDR3 has 13 residues. CDR3 DNA: TGTGCCAGCACCATAGGGAGAGGCACTGAAGCTTTCTTT. This gives the protein CASTIGRGTEAFF.

The rearrangement uses TRBV4-1 and TRBJ2-3; D is unresolved. The CDR3 runs 19 residues. Trimming took off 1 base at V and 0 bases at J, with 20 bases between the two ends. CDR1 is MGHRA and CDR2 is YSYEKL in the germline V gene. The CDR3 bases are TGCGCCAGCAGCCAAGGAGGCGGAGTCAACACTCATAGCACAGATACGCAGTATTTT. It encodes CASSQGGGVNTHSTDTQYF.

This clonotype was observed a single time. The chain has TRBV4-1 and TRBJ2-1; 7 bases agree with TRBD1. Germline CDR1 is MGHRA and CDR2 is YSYEKL. CDR3 length equals 16 residues. V lost 3 bases to trimming and J lost 3 bases; unmatched junction nucleotides: 8. The CDR3 sequence: CASSQDRQRIYNEQFF. The CDR3 DNA reads TGCGCCAGCAGCCAGGACAGGCAGAGAATCTACAATGAGCAGTTCTTC.

The chain combines TRBV20-1 with TRBJ2-3, with a weak D call TRBD2 (7 bases). Trimming pared 3 bases from V and 4 bases from J, leaving 14 bases between. Germline loops: CDR1 DFQATT, CDR2 SNEGSKA (reference sequence). The CDR3 sequence is 14 residues long. The CDR3 protein is CSARRGPEPDTQYF. The CDR3 region has the DNA TGCAGTGCTAGGCGGGGGCCCGAACCAGATACGCAGTATTTT.

CDR3 nucleotides: TGTGCCAGCAGAGGACAGGGCGGCGACTACGAGCAGTTCTTC. Translating it yields CASRGQGGDYEQFF. This chain connects TRBV10-3 to TRBJ2-1; 8 bases are shared with TRBD1. This CDR3 contains 14 residues. Germline lookup yields CDR1 ENHRY and CDR2 SYGVKD. V shed 10 bases, J shed 10 bases, and the junction held 15 bases outside the gene matches.

CDR3 sequence reads: CASSGLAGTNTGELFF. CDR3 sequence (DNA): TGTGCCAGCAGTGGGCTAGCGGGAACGAACACCGGGGAGCTGTTTTTT. The genes are TRBV2 and TRBJ2-2, with 9 bases fitting TRBD2. The CDR3 has 16 residues. The germline V gene encodes CDR1 SNHLY and CDR2 FYNNEI. Germline trimming cut 4 bases from V and 0 bases from J; bases unmatched to any gene: 3.

This chain joins TRBV12-3 or TRBV12-4 and TRBJ2-3; no firm D call. The CDR3 length is 13 residues. The V end was cut by 5 bases, the J end by 5 bases, with 11 bases between. The CDR3: CASSLPTGDTQYF. The CDR3 DNA reads as TGTGCCAGCAGTCTCCCGACGGGAGATACGCAGTATTTT.

A few counts support this clonotype. The chain links TRBV2 to TRBJ2-5; 10 bases are a match to TRBD2. Unmatched junction bases numbered 2, after V lost 2 bases and J lost 5 bases. Germline loops: CDR1 SNHLY, CDR2 FYNNEI. The CDR3 runs 14 residues. CDR3 loop: CASSELAGAETQYF. CDR3 nucleotide sequence: TGTGCCAGCAGTGAACTAGCGGGAGCCGAGACCCAGTACTTC.

This rearrangement joins TRBV7-9 to TRBJ2-5, with a weak D call TRBD2 (6 bases). There are 14 residues in the CDR3. V shed 1 base and J shed 4 bases, with 10 bases lying between them. In germline, CDR1 is SEHNR, CDR2 FQNEAQ (reference sequence). For the CDR3, the DNA is TGTGCCAGCAGCTTAGGACTAGGACCAGAGACCCAGTACTTC. Translating gives CASSLGLGPETQYF.

CDR3 DNA: TGTGCCAGCAGCCTCGGGACTAGCGGGAGAAAACCCTCCTACAATGAGCAGTTCTTC. Encoded protein: CASSLGTSGRKPSYNEQFF. The chain combines TRBV7-9 with TRBJ2-1; TRBD2 agrees at 14 bases. Germline CDR1 reads SEHNR; CDR2 reads FQNEAQ (reference sequence). The V and J ends lost 5 bases and 0 bases, in that order; junction bases with no gene match: 9. The CDR3 has 19 amino acids.